Each of the 26 T cell receptor beta chains below was sequenced from the same sample in a study of control samples from healthy donors and cancer patients. TCRdb keeps only in-frame clones here, not all; method: immunoSEQ multiplex PCR. The sample has about 92,000 clones, roughly four fifths seen once. The sequenced material came from blood. All receptors come from a woman aged 60-75 years in good health.

V gene TRBV28 combines with J gene TRBJ2-1; D might be TRBD2 (7 bases). CDR3 length: 14 residues. With 3 bases removed from V and 8 bases from J, the gap between germline ends came to 14 bases. The germline gives CDR1 MDHEN, CDR2 SYDVKM. This CDR3 is CASSFIGGGDEQFF. CDR3 nucleotides: TGTGCCAGCAGTTTTATAGGCGGGGGCGATGAGCAGTTCTTC.

V is TRBV6-5 and J is TRBJ2-7, with 9 bases that match TRBD2. The CDR3 has 15 residues. Germline V gene lookup returns CDR1 MNHEY and CDR2 SVGAGI. The junction had 10 bases not matched to a gene; V was cut back by 7 bases and J by 3 bases. CDR3 amino acids: CASTKGAGGFYEQYF. DNA of the CDR3: TGTGCCAGCACCAAGGGAGCGGGAGGATTCTACGAGCAGTACTTC.

This clone was detected once. V and J are TRBV25-1 and TRBJ1-1; D not resolved. This CDR3 comprises 14 residues. The germline CDR1 and CDR2 sequences are MGHDK and SYGVNS. Deletions cut 8 bases from V and 5 bases from J, with 18 bases between. In DNA form, the CDR3 reads TGTGCCAGCCGGTCCCCAGGCAGGCAAACTGAAGCTTTCTTT. Its protein product is CASRSPGRQTEAFF.

This clone was counted between two and nine times. The genes are TRBV6-5 and TRBJ2-5; tentatively, D is TRBD1 or TRBD2 (6 bases each). V was shortened by 4 bases and J by 5 bases, with 20 bases between the two germline ends. The V gene's germline CDR1 is MNHEY and CDR2 SVGAGI. CDR3 length: 16 residues. The CDR3 region is CASSSRYRQGGETQYF. The CDR3 DNA reads TGTGCCAGCAGTTCGCGCTATCGACAAGGGGGGGAGACCCAGTACTTC.

CDR3 in amino acids: CASRSGNLYGYTF. The CDR3 region has the DNA TGTGCCAGCAGATCAGGAAACCTCTATGGCTACACCTTC. This chain links TRBV27 with TRBJ1-2; D unresolved. V shed 6 bases and J shed 4 bases, with 12 bases lying between them. The CDR3 loop spans 13 amino acids. CDR1 and CDR2 from the germline V gene are MNHEY and SMNVEV (reference sequence).

V usage is TRBV7-8 and J usage is TRBJ1-5; no definite D call. From germline, CDR1 is SGHVS and CDR2 FQNEAQ. V dropped 5 bases and J dropped 7 bases, with 9 bases sitting between them. The CDR3 sequence is 12 residues long. CDR3 nucleotide sequence: TGTGCCAGCAGCACTCCCAGACAGCCCCAGCATTTT. As protein: CASSTPRQPQHF.

In the case of this clone: At one of its ends the junction is not consistent with the germline gene, which may arise from a read error. The chain recombines TRBV6-1 with TRBJ2-7; 9 bases fit TRBD1. The CDR3 extends over 13 amino acids. Germline V gene data show CDR1 as MNHNS and CDR2 as SASEGT. The CDR3 region is CASRSRSRDRASF. As DNA, the CDR3 is TGTGCCAGCAGGAGTAGGTCCCGGGACAGGGCTTCGTTC.

This chain joins TRBV10-3 and TRBJ2-3; maybe TRBD1 (6 bases). This CDR3 is 17 amino acids long. Germline V lookup: CDR1 ENHRY, CDR2 SYGVKD. V lost 0 bases and J 3 bases, leaving 16 bases between the germline ends. This CDR3 is CAISESSRGPRTDTQYF. The CDR3 nucleotides read TGTGCCATCAGTGAGTCGAGCAGGGGCCCTAGAACAGATACGCAGTATTTT.

The chain couples TRBV29-1 to TRBJ1-2; perhaps TRBD1 as D (6 bases). This CDR3 is built from 13 residues. V shed 7 bases and J shed 4 bases, with 16 bases lying between them. The germline V gene has CDR1 SQVTM and CDR2 ANQGSEA. The CDR3 coding sequence is TGCAGCGCACTCCTAACAGGGCTCTATGGCTACACCTTC. As protein: CSALLTGLYGYTF.

This chain connects TRBV18 to TRBJ2-7; no clear D gene. The V end was cut by 2 bases, the J end by 5 bases, with 10 bases between. The CDR3 runs to 13 residues. Germline lookup yields CDR1 KGHSH and CDR2 LQKENI. The CDR3 is CASSPGIRDEQYF. The CDR3 bases are TGTGCCAGCTCACCAGGGATCCGGGACGAGCAGTACTTC.

The rearrangement uses TRBV11-2 and TRBJ1-2; a possible D gene is TRBD1 (6 bases). The CDR3 has 14 amino acids. Trimming stripped 0 bases from V and 4 bases from J, with 9 bases between. Germline V gives CDR1 SGHAT, CDR2 FQNNGV. The CDR3: CASSLDLGGYGYTF. In DNA form, the CDR3 reads TGTGCCAGCAGCTTAGACCTAGGGGGCTATGGCTACACCTTC.

This chain joins TRBV27 and TRBJ2-7, with D tentatively TRBD2 (6 bases). CDR3 length: 13 residues. Between the trimmed V and J ends, which lost 6 bases and 7 bases, there was a span of 16 bases. Germline V gene data show CDR1 as MNHEY and CDR2 as SMNVEV (reference sequence). Here the CDR3 reads CASSHIEGREQYF. Written as DNA, the CDR3 is TGTGCCAGCAGCCATATAGAGGGGAGGGAGCAGTACTTC.

About this clone itself: Other nucleotide sequences in the sample specify the same CDR3. This chain connects TRBV18 to TRBJ1-4; unclear D gene. Germline CDR1 is KGHSH and CDR2 is LQKENI. The CDR3 sequence is 11 residues long. Trimming took 6 bases from V and 8 from J, leaving 7 bases between them. The CDR3 reads CASSPGEKLFF. DNA of the CDR3: TGTGCCAGCTCGCCGGGGGAAAAACTGTTTTTT.

This rearrangement joins TRBV5-5 to TRBJ2-1, with D tentatively TRBD1 (5 bases). Germline loops: CDR1 SGHKS, CDR2 YYEKEE (reference sequence). V lost 0 bases and J lost 6, with 25 bases in between. CDR3 length: 19 residues. The CDR3 protein is CASSLANNRHSFLVNEQFF. The CDR3 DNA reads as TGTGCCAGCAGCTTGGCCAATAACAGGCATTCATTTTTGGTCAATGAGCAGTTCTTC.

This sequence joins TRBV18 and TRBJ1-4; TRBD1 might be the D (5 bases). The germline gives CDR1 KGHSH, CDR2 LQKENI. Trimming shortened V by 3 bases and J by 5 bases, and 10 bases separated the two germline ends. There are 14 residues in the CDR3. The CDR3 DNA reads TGTGCCAGCTCACCCGTGGGGGTAAATGAAAAACTGTTTTTT. This encodes CASSPVGVNEKLFF.

The V gene is TRBV7-9, the J gene TRBJ2-7; 7 bases agree with TRBD1. This CDR3 has 14 residues. The germline V gene encodes CDR1 SEHNR and CDR2 FQNEAQ (reference sequence). V lost 5 bases to trimming and J lost 0 bases; unmatched junction nucleotides: 4. The CDR3 loop is CASSPGTDSYEQYF. The CDR3 DNA reads TGTGCCAGCAGCCCCGGGACAGACTCCTACGAGCAGTACTTC.

The chain carries TRBV18 and TRBJ2-5; 8 positions match TRBD2. This CDR3 contains 15 residues. CDR1 and CDR2 from the germline V gene are KGHSH and LQKENI. With 6 bases clipped from V and 5 bases from J, the junction kept 11 bases outside the gene matches. CDR3 bases: TGTGCCAGCTCTTCTCCACCGTCGGGGGGGGAGACCCAGTACTTC. Translating gives CASSSPPSGGETQYF.

This sequence joins TRBV20-1 and TRBJ1-2, with no clear D. Germline CDR1 and CDR2: DFQATT and SNEGSKA (reference sequence). Trimming cost V 8 bases and J 8 bases, with 12 bases left between them. This CDR3 has 10 residues. CDR3 bases: TGCAGTTCACCGGAGGGCGGCTACACCTTC. Its protein is CSSPEGGYTF.

The V call is TRBV6-6, the J call TRBJ2-7; TRBD1 matches 9 bases. Unmatched junction bases numbered 8, after V lost 1 base and J lost 4 bases. CDR1 is MNHNY, CDR2 SVGAGI, per germline (reference sequence). The CDR3 consists of 16 residues. CDR3 protein: CASSYFGTGRGYEQYF. The DNA of the CDR3 is TGTGCCAGCAGTTACTTTGGGACAGGGAGGGGATACGAGCAGTACTTC.

The J gene is TRBJ1-4, the V gene TRBV4-1; D is undetermined. Trimming removed 1 base from V and 0 bases from J, with 18 bases in between. This CDR3 has 19 residues. Germline CDR1 reads MGHRA; CDR2 reads YSYEKL. CDR3 nucleotide sequence: TGCGCCAGCAGCCAAGTCAGGAGTGGGAGTGAAGCAACTAATGAAAAACTGTTTTTT. Translating it yields CASSQVRSGSEATNEKLFF.

This chain links TRBV27 with TRBJ2-1, with TRBD1 matching 8 bases. Germline loops: CDR1 MNHEY, CDR2 SMNVEV (reference sequence). The CDR3 spans 13 residues. V was clipped by 6 bases and J by 4 bases; unmatched bases: 2. The CDR3 bases are TGTGCCAGCAGGGGACAGGCGTACAATGAGCAGTTCTTC. It encodes CASRGQAYNEQFF.

This chain links TRBV7-9 with TRBJ2-2; TRBD1 is a possible D gene (5 bases). Trimming took 3 bases from V and 7 from J, leaving 9 bases between them. The CDR3 loop spans 13 amino acids. The germline V gene has CDR1 SEHNR and CDR2 FQNEAQ (reference sequence). In nucleotides, the CDR3 is TGTGCCAGCAGCTTCAGGGAACTCGGGGAGCTGTTTTTT. Its protein is CASSFRELGELFF.

This rearrangement joins TRBV29-1 to TRBJ2-1; possible D gene TRBD2, 5 bases. CDR3 length equals 13 residues. V dropped 4 bases and J dropped 1 base, with 8 bases sitting between them. The germline gives CDR1 SQVTM, CDR2 ANQGSEA. DNA of the CDR3: TGCAGCGTTGTAGGACTTTCCTACAATGAGCAGTTCTTC. It specifies CSVVGLSYNEQFF.

V usage is TRBV24-1 and J usage is TRBJ2-3; possible D gene TRBD2, 6 bases. This CDR3 is 15 amino acids long. Between the trimmed V and J ends, which lost 2 bases and 6 bases, there was a span of 14 bases. Germline loops: CDR1 KGHDR, CDR2 SFDVKD. The CDR3 DNA reads as TGTGCCACCAGTGATTCGGGGGAGCGGGTGGATACGCAGTATTTT. Translating it yields CATSDSGERVDTQYF.

The chain uses TRBV4-1 and TRBJ2-2; TRBD1 matches 11 bases. The length of the CDR3 is 16 residues. Germline values: CDR1 MGHRA, CDR2 YSYEKL. The V and J ends lost 3 bases and 4 bases, in that order; junction bases with no gene match: 4. Here the CDR3 DNA reads TGCGCCAGCAGCCAGCCCGGGACAGGGGGCACCGGGGAGCTGTTTTTT. It translates to CASSQPGTGGTGELFF.

This chain connects TRBV6-2 or TRBV6-3 to TRBJ2-3; perhaps D is TRBD1 or TRBD2 (5 bases each). Germline CDR1 is MNHEY and CDR2 is SVGEGT. CDR3 length: 14 residues. V was shortened by 5 bases and J by 10 bases, with 19 bases between the two germline ends. The CDR3 DNA sequence: TGTGCCAGCAGTACCGGGACCCCTCCTTATCCGCAGTATTTT. Residues: CASSTGTPPYPQYF.